What follows are 22 T cell receptor beta chains derived from one specimen sequenced in a study of blood T cells in healthy people across ages. The authors ran a second PCR of roughly 6 to 11 cycles using a sample-barcoded 5' primer and a J-beta primer mix. One entry per CDR3 protein, called by TCRdb with MiXCR from the 5' RACE reads. The data show roughly 1,000,000 distinct CDR3 sequences, with under 30% seen just once and around 0.75% held by the top ten. These same records also appear under a second study, on T cells of mothers and their children.

The material sequenced was blood. These TCRs come from a girl aged 2 to 9 in good health.

This clonotype was seen more than once but under ten times. J is TRBJ2-3 and V is TRBV14; D possibly matches TRBD1 or TRBD2 (5 bases each). Deletions cut 8 bases from V and 4 bases from J, with 13 bases between. Germline V lookup: CDR1 SGHDN, CDR2 FVKESK. This CDR3 has 13 residues. In nucleotides, the CDR3 is TGTGCCAGCTCGATGAGGGACGCAGATACGCAGTATTTT. It translates to CASSMRDADTQYF.

The chain joins TRBV20-1 to TRBJ2-1, with D tentatively TRBD1 (5 bases). Germline V gives CDR1 DFQATT, CDR2 SNEGSKA (reference sequence). V shed 3 bases and J shed 5 bases, with 14 bases lying between them. The CDR3 is made up of 14 amino acids. The CDR3 DNA reads TGCAGTGCTAGTGTCAAAAGGGGCCACAATGAGCAGTTCTTC. Amino acid sequence: CSASVKRGHNEQFF.

This clonotype was observed a few times. The CDR3 spells CASSKGDRTRDCYGYTF. CDR3 in DNA: TGTGCCAGCAGCAAAGGGGACCGGACGCGGGATTGCTATGGCTACACCTTC. The J gene is TRBJ1-2, the V gene TRBV21-1. TRBV21-1 is termed a pseudogene. The CDR3 has 17 residues.

The rearrangement uses TRBV13 and TRBJ1-4, with D possibly being TRBD1 (6 bases). The CDR3 spans 14 residues. Trimming took 4 bases from V and 6 from J, leaving 12 bases between them. Germline CDR1 and CDR2: PRHDT and FYEKMQ (reference sequence). Here the CDR3 reads CASSSLQGYEKLFF. The CDR3 DNA follows: TGTGCCAGCAGCTCACTACAGGGATATGAAAAACTGTTTTTT.

The chain has TRBV7-2 and TRBJ2-7, with TRBD2 as a possible D gene (5 bases). The CDR3 has 15 amino acids. The germline gives CDR1 SGHTA, CDR2 FQGNSA. V lost 1 base and J lost 10, with 20 bases in between. CDR3 nucleotides: TGTGCCAGCAGCTTAGGATGGGAGTATCTTTCGGAACAGTACTTC. Translated: CASSLGWEYLSEQYF.

The rearrangement links TRBV28 to TRBJ1-5; D ambiguous. Trimming pared 2 bases from V and 9 bases from J, leaving 8 bases between. CDR1 is MDHEN, CDR2 SYDVKM, per germline. This CDR3 contains 12 residues. This chain's CDR3 is CASSLKGMPQHF. In DNA form, the CDR3 reads TGTGCCAGCAGTTTAAAGGGAATGCCCCAGCATTTT.

This clonotype was detected only a few times. V usage is TRBV9 and J usage is TRBJ2-7; 10 bases match TRBD2. This CDR3 is 17 amino acids long. Germline V CDR1 and CDR2: SGDLS, YYNGEE. V shed 4 bases and J 2 bases; nucleotides not matched to a gene: 12. The CDR3 reads CASSQLPGLAPTYEQYF. For the CDR3, the DNA is TGTGCCAGCAGCCAACTACCGGGACTAGCGCCTACCTACGAGCAGTACTTC.

This clonotype was found a few times. CDR3 residues: CSVDPSTGEQYF. The CDR3 nucleotides read TGCAGCGTTGACCCAAGCACGGGGGAGCAGTACTTC. The chain has TRBV29-1 and TRBJ2-7, with D possibly matching TRBD2 (5 bases). The germline CDR1 and CDR2 sequences are SQVTM and ANQGSEA. This CDR3 has 12 residues. V dropped 3 bases and J dropped 7 bases, with 13 bases sitting between them.

This clonotype was recorded a few times. This rearrangement joins TRBV29-1 to TRBJ2-7; 8 nucleotides agree with TRBD1. Germline values: CDR1 SQVTM, CDR2 ANQGSEA. The V and J ends lost 6 bases and 3 bases, in that order; junction bases with no gene match: 7. There are 13 residues in the CDR3. The CDR3 protein is CSVAGQDNYEQYF. The CDR3 bases are TGCAGCGTCGCGGGACAGGATAACTACGAGCAGTACTTC.

This clonotype was recorded a few times. This chain joins TRBV20-1 and TRBJ2-7; D is uncertain. The length of the CDR3 is 15 residues. Germline V lookup: CDR1 DFQATT, CDR2 SNEGSKA (reference sequence). Trimming shortened V by 0 bases and J by 0 bases, and 12 bases separated the two germline ends. The CDR3 nucleotides are TGCAGTGCTAGAGAGGCTGGATCATACTCCTACGAGCAGTACTTC. Residues: CSAREAGSYSYEQYF.

This clonotype was counted a few times. The chain carries TRBV3-1 and TRBJ2-1, with 11 bases aligning to TRBD2. From germline, CDR1 is LGHDT and CDR2 YNNKEL (reference sequence). V shed 0 bases and J 12 bases; nucleotides not matched to a gene: 7. This CDR3 is 15 amino acids long. CDR3 amino acids: CASSQEPSGGTRQFF. CDR3 coding DNA: TGTGCCAGCAGCCAAGAACCTAGCGGGGGGACGAGGCAGTTCTTC.

This clonotype was counted only a few times. The rearrangement joins TRBV6-5 to TRBJ2-7; perhaps TRBD1 as D (6 bases). Trimming took 6 bases from V and 3 from J, leaving 15 bases between them. The CDR3 consists of 14 residues. Germline CDR1 MNHEY, CDR2 SVGAGI. The CDR3 DNA reads TGTGCCAGCAGGAAACTCACAGGGATCTACGAGCAGTACTTC. Translating it yields CASRKLTGIYEQYF.

This clonotype has more than one count but fewer than ten. J is TRBJ2-7 and V is TRBV7-2; 7 positions agree with TRBD1. CDR3 size: 18 residues. CDR1 is SGHTA, CDR2 FQGNSA, per germline. J lost 0 bases, V lost 0 bases, and 11 bases had no gene match. This CDR3 reads CASSLAEYRQGYSYEQYF. The DNA for the CDR3 is TGTGCCAGCAGCTTAGCGGAATACCGACAGGGTTACTCCTACGAGCAGTACTTC.

V is TRBV5-1 and J is TRBJ2-7; D possibly corresponds to TRBD2 (6 bases). Trimming stripped 0 bases from V and 2 bases from J, with 12 bases between. CDR3 length: 15 residues. CDR1 is SGHRS and CDR2 is YFSETQ in the germline V gene. The CDR3 DNA is TGCGCCAGCAGCTTGGGTCTAGCGAGTCCCTACGAGCAGTACTTC. Its translation is CASSLGLASPYEQYF.

This rearrangement joins TRBV7-2 to TRBJ2-1; 8 positions match TRBD2. Per germline, CDR1 SGHTA and CDR2 FQGNSA. This CDR3 spans 14 amino acids. The V and J ends lost 6 bases and 9 bases, in that order; junction bases with no gene match: 10. DNA for the CDR3: TGTGCCAGCAGTCCCGGACTAGCTAGGGCTGAGCAGTTCTTC. Translated, it gives CASSPGLARAEQFF.

The chain links TRBV7-9 to TRBJ1-4, with a possible D match to TRBD1 (5 bases). V lost 5 bases, J lost 8 bases, and 12 bases lay in between. The germline gives CDR1 SEHNR, CDR2 FQNEAQ (reference sequence). The CDR3 extends over 13 amino acids. CDR3 in amino acids: CASSPAGDEKLFF. Written as DNA, the CDR3 is TGTGCCAGCAGCCCGGCGGGGGACGAAAAACTGTTTTTT.

V gene TRBV10-3 combines with J gene TRBJ1-6; 8 bases match TRBD1. CDR1 and CDR2 from the germline V gene are ENHRY and SYGVKD. The CDR3 contains 14 residues. The trim removed 11 bases at V and 7 bases at J, leaving 10 bases unmatched. Written as DNA, the CDR3 is TGTGCCTCTTCTCCGGACAGGGAAAATTCACCCCTCCACTTT. As protein: CASSPDRENSPLHF.

The chain employs TRBV5-1 and TRBJ2-5, with 12 nucleotides matching TRBD2. J lost 5 bases, V lost 2 bases, and 7 bases had no gene match. This CDR3 contains 16 residues. CDR1 is SGHRS and CDR2 is YFSETQ in the germline V gene. The CDR3 region has the DNA TGCGCCAGCAGCTTCATACTAGCGGGGGGCGGCGAGACCCAGTACTTC. Its protein product is CASSFILAGGGETQYF.

The V gene is TRBV7-9, the J gene TRBJ2-3; D unresolved. Trimming left V 5 bases short and J 1 base short, with 10 bases between. The CDR3 spans 14 residues. Germline V gene sequence: CDR1 SEHNR, CDR2 FQNEAQ (reference sequence). The CDR3 reads CASSLDPRTDTQYF. The CDR3 nucleotides are TGTGCCAGCAGCCTGGACCCACGCACAGATACGCAGTATTTT. The full variable domain, rest sourced from reference TRBV7-9 and TRBJ2-3, is DTGVSQNPRHKITKRGQNVTFRCDPISEHNRLYWYRQTLGQGPEFLTYFQNEAQLEKSRLLSDRFSAERPKGSFSTLEIQRTEQGDSAMYLCASSLDPRTDTQYFGPGTRLTVL.

The V and J genes are TRBV5-5 and TRBJ2-5; D is unclear. The germline gives CDR1 SGHKS, CDR2 YYEKEE (reference sequence). This CDR3 comprises 13 residues. The germline V and J ends were trimmed by 0 bases and 6 bases, with 9 bases remaining between them. The CDR3 DNA reads TGTGCCAGCAGCTTGGCCACGGAGCAGACCCAGTACTTC. Encoded protein: CASSLATEQTQYF. The entire variable domain, with the rest obtained from reference TRBV5-5 and TRBJ2-5, is as follows: DAGVTQSPTHLIKTRGQQVTLRCSPISGHKSVSWYQQVLGQGPQFIFQYYEKEERGRGNFPDRFSARQFPNYSSELNVNALLLGDSALYLCASSLATEQTQYFGPGTRLLVL.

The chain recombines TRBV6-1 with TRBJ1-5; D is ambiguous. Germline V gene sequence: CDR1 MNHNS, CDR2 SASEGT. Trimming took 2 bases from V and 5 from J, leaving 7 bases between them. The CDR3 spans 13 residues. CDR3 protein: CASSERAYQPQHF. The CDR3, as DNA: TGTGCCAGCAGTGAAAGGGCCTATCAGCCCCAGCATTTT.

This clonotype occurred a few times. The chain is built from TRBV7-2 and TRBJ2-1, with D perhaps being TRBD1 or TRBD2 (5 bases each). The CDR3 runs 16 residues. Germline CDR1 and CDR2: SGHTA and FQGNSA. V lost 2 bases, J lost 0 bases, and 11 bases lay in between. The CDR3 DNA reads TGTGCCAGCAGCTTATGGGGGACCAGCTCCTACAATGAGCAGTTCTTC. Residues: CASSLWGTSSYNEQFF.